One and the same sample provided the 30 T cell receptor beta chains below, sequenced in a study of memory CD4+ T cells and cytomegalovirus serostatus. The sort gate was single viable CD3+CD4+CD8-CD45RO+ cells for memory CD4+ T cells. The table came from immunoSEQ multiplex PCR; TCRdb's copy has only in-frame clones and leaves some out. The sample holds some 35,000 clones, 70% to 80% seen once. Sample: memory CD4+ T cells from blood. Every receptor here comes from an adult in good health and CMV-seropositive.

The J gene is TRBJ2-2, the V gene TRBV19; unclear D gene. CDR1 is LNHDA and CDR2 is SQIVND in the germline V gene (reference sequence). The V end lost 6 bases, the J end lost 0 bases, and 8 bases lay between the germline ends. CDR3 length equals 14 residues. CDR3 sequence: CASSSQANTGELFF. In DNA, the CDR3 is TGTGCCAGTAGCTCACAAGCGAACACCGGGGAGCTGTTTTTT.

This clone appeared a single time. V gene TRBV7-2 combines with J gene TRBJ1-1, with unresolved D. This CDR3 is 14 amino acids long. The V end was cut by 2 bases, the J end by 8 bases, with 15 bases between. Germline values: CDR1 SGHTA, CDR2 FQGNSA. CDR3 nucleotides: TGTGCCAGCAGCTTAAAGAGGGATAGGGTAGAAGCTTTCTTT. This codes for CASSLKRDRVEAFF.

The J gene is TRBJ1-2, the V gene TRBV19; D not resolved. The CDR3 sequence is 16 residues long. Germline V gives CDR1 LNHDA, CDR2 SQIVND (reference sequence). V lost 6 bases, J lost 6 bases, and 23 bases lay in between. CDR3 nucleotides: TGTGCCAGTAGATCCAAATTAGGCATCGGGTTCCATGGCTACACCTTC. Its protein is CASRSKLGIGFHGYTF.

The chain recombines TRBV9 with TRBJ2-3, with 9 bases fitting TRBD2. J lost 0 bases, V lost 3 bases, and 14 bases had no gene match. Germline V gives CDR1 SGDLS, CDR2 YYNGEE. The CDR3 has 19 residues. The DNA of the CDR3 is TGTGCCAGCAGCGCAGAAAGGGGGGGAACTAGCGGGAGCACAGATACGCAGTATTTT. Amino acid sequence: CASSAERGGTSGSTDTQYF.

This chain joins TRBV5-1 and TRBJ2-7; D ambiguous. Deletions cut 0 bases from V and 6 bases from J, with 7 bases between. This CDR3 region has 12 residues. Germline V gives CDR1 SGHRS, CDR2 YFSETQ. CDR3 coding DNA: TGCGCCAGCAGCTTGGTGGGTGGCGAGCAGTACTTC. Encoded protein: CASSLVGGEQYF. The entire variable domain, with the rest obtained from reference TRBV5-1 and TRBJ2-7, is as follows: KAGVTQTPRYLIKTRGQQVTLSCSPISGHRSVSWYQQTPGQGLQFLFEYFSETQRNKGNFPGRFSGRQFSNSRSEMNVSTLELGDSALYLCASSLVGGEQYFGPGTRLTVT.

The chain combines TRBV7-9 with TRBJ2-7; tentatively, D is TRBD2 (6 bases). Trimming stripped 5 bases from V and 3 bases from J, with 17 bases between. The CDR3 spans 15 residues. CDR1 and CDR2 from the germline V gene are SEHNR and FQNEAQ (reference sequence). The CDR3 region is CASSPPTGRLYEQYF. In nucleotides, the CDR3 is TGTGCCAGCAGCCCTCCTACCGGGAGACTCTACGAGCAGTACTTC.

J is TRBJ2-2 and V is TRBV5-8; no definite D call. Germline loops: CDR1 SGHTS, CDR2 YDEGEE. V was clipped by 0 bases and J by 1 base, with 4 bases between them. CDR3 length: 14 residues. The CDR3 bases are TGTGCCAGCAGCTTGGCGCAGAACACCGGGGAGCTGTTTTTT. Amino acids: CASSLAQNTGELFF.

The CDR3 loop is CASSRFTGGVSYEQYF. As DNA, the CDR3 is TGCGCCAGCAGCCGATTTACGGGGGGGGTCTCCTACGAGCAGTACTTC. The chain links TRBV5-1 to TRBJ2-7; TRBD2 matches at 8 bases. The CDR3 is made up of 16 amino acids. Germline trimming cut 4 bases from V and 0 bases from J; bases unmatched to any gene: 9. Germline V lookup: CDR1 SGHRS, CDR2 YFSETQ.

The chain links TRBV29-1 to TRBJ2-2; D call uncertain. The V gene's germline CDR1 is SQVTM and CDR2 ANQGSEA. V was pared by 4 bases and J by 0 bases, with 9 bases between. The CDR3 has 14 residues. The CDR3 loop is CSVGNPTNTGELFF. Here the CDR3 DNA reads TGCAGCGTTGGGAATCCTACGAACACCGGGGAGCTGTTTTTT.

V gene TRBV5-1 combines with J gene TRBJ2-7; 11 bases line up with TRBD1. The CDR3 runs 16 residues. CDR1 and CDR2 from the germline V gene are SGHRS and YFSETQ. Losses at the gene ends were 4 bases for V and 5 bases for J; bases not matched to a gene: 11. The CDR3: CASSPRWTGGVHEQYF. The DNA for the CDR3 is TGCGCCAGCAGCCCCCGCTGGACAGGGGGCGTCCACGAGCAGTACTTC.

V usage is TRBV6-6 and J usage is TRBJ1-1, with 9 bases identical to TRBD1. This CDR3 is 14 amino acids long. Germline CDR1 MNHNY, CDR2 SVGAGI (reference sequence). V lost 6 bases and J lost 1; bases outside the gene matches: 3. CDR3 protein: CASRNRGPNTEAFF. The CDR3 DNA reads TGTGCCAGCAGGAACAGGGGGCCGAACACTGAAGCTTTCTTT.

This chain uses TRBV6-5 with TRBJ2-7; D is unresolved. Germline V CDR1 and CDR2: MNHEY, SVGAGI. The CDR3 contains 11 residues. V dropped 0 bases and J dropped 7 bases, with 4 bases sitting between them. The DNA for the CDR3 is TGTGCCAGCAGTTACTCGGGGGAGCAGTACTTC. It encodes CASSYSGEQYF.

This clone was found a few times. The CDR3 region is CATQRGGNTGELFF. The CDR3 DNA reads as TGTGCCACGCAGCGGGGGGGTAACACCGGGGAGCTGTTTTTT. The genes are TRBV6-6 and TRBJ2-2, with 10 positions matching TRBD2. CDR1 and CDR2 (germline): MNHNY, SVGAGI (reference sequence). The length of the CDR3 is 14 residues. The V gene end was trimmed by 10 bases and the J gene end by 2 bases; junction bases not matched to a gene: 4.

Here the CDR3 reads CASRTGTGGNEQFF. Here the CDR3 DNA reads TGTGCCAGCAGGACCGGGACAGGGGGCAATGAGCAGTTCTTC. The V call is TRBV6-6, the J call TRBJ2-1, with TRBD1 identical over 11 bases. V lost 6 bases to trimming and J lost 6 bases; unmatched junction nucleotides: 4. Germline loops: CDR1 MNHNY, CDR2 SVGAGI (reference sequence). The CDR3 has 14 residues.

The chain combines TRBV7-2 with TRBJ1-2; D is perhaps TRBD1 (5 bases). The CDR3 covers 14 residues. Germline V gives CDR1 SGHTA, CDR2 FQGNSA. The V end was cut by 5 bases, the J end by 1 base, with 11 bases between. CDR3 protein: CASSQGRFNYGYTF. As DNA, the CDR3 is TGTGCCAGCAGCCAGGGACGGTTTAACTATGGCTACACCTTC.

CDR3 sequence reads: CASSLAVYSNQPQHF. In nucleotides, the CDR3 is TGTGCCAGCAGCTTAGCCGTATATAGCAATCAGCCCCAGCATTTT. The chain carries TRBV7-8 and TRBJ1-5, with D uncertain. CDR1 SGHVS and CDR2 FQNEAQ come from the germline V gene. The CDR3 loop spans 15 amino acids. Trimming removed 0 bases at V and 0 bases at J, with 6 bases between.

This clone was detected only a few times. The chain uses TRBV11-2 and TRBJ2-1; D remains unclear. Germline CDR1 SGHAT, CDR2 FQNNGV. This CDR3 region has 17 residues. The germline V and J ends were trimmed by 5 bases and 0 bases, with 17 bases remaining between them. The CDR3 is CASSPPVGSNSYNEQFF. In DNA form, the CDR3 reads TGTGCCAGCAGCCCCCCCGTGGGAAGCAACTCCTACAATGAGCAGTTCTTC. The whole variable domain, remainder taken from reference TRBV11-2 and TRBJ2-1, is EAGVAQSPRYKIIEKRQSVAFWCNPISGHATLYWYQQILGQGPKLLIQFQNNGVVDDSQLPKDRFSAERLKGVDSTLKIQPAKLEDSAVYLCASSPPVGSNSYNEQFFGPGTRLTVL.

This clone is medium-sized (0.01 to 0.1%) in the sample. The chain couples TRBV10-3 to TRBJ2-3, with a tentative D call TRBD2 (5 bases). There are 12 residues in the CDR3. Germline V lookup: CDR1 ENHRY, CDR2 SYGVKD. The V end lost 6 bases, the J end lost 4 bases, and 8 bases lay between the germline ends. This CDR3 reads CAIRGASDTQYF. CDR3 sequence (DNA): TGTGCCATCAGGGGAGCCTCAGATACGCAGTATTTT.

The rearrangement links TRBV7-8 to TRBJ1-2, with 8 bases lining up with TRBD1. CDR1 and CDR2 (germline): SGHVS, FQNEAQ. V was clipped by 5 bases and J by 7 bases; unmatched bases: 9. CDR3 length: 14 amino acids. The CDR3 coding sequence is TGTGCCAGCAGCCCAGGGGGCGCCAGGGCTGGCTACACCTTC. Protein product: CASSPGGARAGYTF.

This clone was seen just once. The chain combines TRBV5-6 with TRBJ2-7, with D uncertain. V shed 5 bases and J shed 7 bases, with 13 bases lying between them. CDR3 length: 12 amino acids. Per the germline V gene, CDR1 is SGHDT and CDR2 is YYEEEE. The CDR3 DNA is TGTGCCAGCAGTCGGTCGGTTAGAGAGCAGTACTTC. It codes for CASSRSVREQYF.

The rearrangement links TRBV5-1 to TRBJ2-7; D ambiguous. Trimming took 3 bases from V and 3 from J, leaving 10 bases between them. Germline lookup yields CDR1 SGHRS and CDR2 YFSETQ. This CDR3 has 13 residues. The DNA for the CDR3 is TGCGCCAGCAGCTCCTCAGTGGACTACGAGCAGTACTTC. It yields the protein CASSSSVDYEQYF.

This clone was seen only once. The DNA for the CDR3 is TGTGCCAGCACCTCTTCTGGAAACACCATATATTTT. Its protein product is CASTSSGNTIYF. The chain combines TRBV6-5 with TRBJ1-3; no reliable D call. With 7 bases removed from V and 1 base from J, the gap between germline ends came to 5 bases. CDR3 length: 12 amino acids. Germline V gene sequence: CDR1 MNHEY, CDR2 SVGAGI.

The chain recombines TRBV10-3 with TRBJ1-1; D possibly corresponds to TRBD1 (5 bases). The V end was cut by 6 bases, the J end by 0 bases, with 8 bases between. Germline lookup yields CDR1 ENHRY and CDR2 SYGVKD. The CDR3 has 13 amino acids. CDR3 sequence: CAIRTDLNTEAFF. In nucleotides, the CDR3 is TGTGCCATCAGGACAGATTTGAACACTGAAGCTTTCTTT.

J is TRBJ2-3 and V is TRBV6-5, with 8 bases aligning to TRBD1. This CDR3 has 15 residues. V lost 11 bases to trimming and J lost 5 bases; unmatched junction nucleotides: 15. The germline V gene has CDR1 MNHEY and CDR2 SVGAGI. The CDR3 nucleotides read TGTGCCGCGTGGGGACGGCAGGGGGCAGGAGATACGCAGTATTTT. This encodes CAAWGRQGAGDTQYF.

This clone came up a few times. The rearrangement links TRBV7-9 to TRBJ1-2; TRBD1 matches at 9 bases. The junction had 9 bases not matched to a gene; V was cut back by 3 bases and J by 4 bases. Germline V gives CDR1 SEHNR, CDR2 FQNEAQ (reference sequence). CDR3 size: 16 residues. The chain's CDR3 is CASSLTAGTGTYGYTF. For the CDR3, the DNA is TGTGCCAGCAGCTTGACCGCTGGGACAGGGACCTATGGCTACACCTTC.

As DNA, the CDR3 is TGTACCAGCAGCTTAATAATCCGGGACAATCAGCCCCAGCATTTT. Its protein is CTSSLIIRDNQPQHF. V gene TRBV7-2 combines with J gene TRBJ1-5; D gene unclear. CDR1 SGHTA and CDR2 FQGNSA come from the germline V gene. CDR3 length equals 15 residues. Trimming shortened V by 2 bases and J by 3 bases, and 11 bases separated the two germline ends.

V and J are TRBV6-5 and TRBJ2-5; TRBD2 might be the D (6 bases). The V gene's germline CDR1 is MNHEY and CDR2 SVGAGI. Trimming pared 0 bases from V and 5 bases from J, leaving 13 bases between. The CDR3 sequence is 15 residues long. The CDR3 sequence is CASSYSIVAVETQYF. Here the CDR3 DNA reads TGTGCCAGCAGTTACTCGATTGTAGCGGTGGAGACCCAGTACTTC.

The chain recombines TRBV29-1 with TRBJ1-2, with TRBD1 matching over 7 bases. V trimming: 3 bases; J trimming: 4 bases; junction bases outside the gene matches: 2. CDR1 is SQVTM, CDR2 ANQGSEA, per germline. The CDR3 is 12 amino acids. The CDR3 DNA sequence: TGCAGCGTTGAGTCAGGGGGCTATGGCTACACCTTC. This codes for CSVESGGYGYTF.

This rearrangement joins TRBV18 to TRBJ1-3; TRBD1 might be the D (6 bases). This CDR3 comprises 18 residues. From germline, CDR1 is KGHSH and CDR2 LQKENI. The V and J ends lost 3 bases and 4 bases respectively, with 22 bases between them. CDR3 nucleotide sequence: TGTGCCAGCTCACCTCTGGACAGTCTTAACACTCTGGGAAACACCATATATTTT. Encoded protein: CASSPLDSLNTLGNTIYF.

This clone has only a few counts. The chain has TRBV4-2 and TRBJ2-1; 9 bases are shared with TRBD1. CDR3 size: 16 residues. Per germline, CDR1 LGHNA and CDR2 YNFKEQ. V lost 1 base, J lost 8 bases, and 9 bases stayed unmatched. The CDR3 nucleotides read TGTGCCAGCAGCCAAGTCGCCACAGGGGGCAACTATGAGCAGTTCTTC. Protein sequence: CASSQVATGGNYEQFF.